These 15 T cell receptor beta chains originate from one sample sequenced in a study of OX40 agonist ivuxolimab in advanced cancers. This table comes from immunoSEQ multiplex PCR, and its TCRdb copy is limited to in-frame clones, with some not included. The profile shows roughly 70,000 clones, approximately 90% of them singletons. The specimen comprised CD4+ or CD8+ T cells sorted from blood, sampled in a trial of the OX40 agonist ivuxolimab. These receptors came from an adult with an advanced solid tumor such as melanoma, head and neck, liver or kidney cancer.

This clone was seen more than once but under ten times. The chain has TRBV14 and TRBJ2-7; D not resolved. Germline assignment: CDR1 SGHDN and CDR2 FVKESK. This CDR3 comprises 13 residues. V was pared by 3 bases and J by 0 bases, with 6 bases between. The CDR3 here is CASSHGSSYEQYF. The CDR3 nucleotides read TGTGCCAGCAGCCACGGAAGCTCCTACGAGCAGTACTTC.

The V gene is TRBV9, the J gene TRBJ1-3; D ambiguous. Germline V lookup: CDR1 SGDLS, CDR2 YYNGEE. V was clipped by 0 bases and J by 3 bases, with 13 bases between them. The CDR3 is 16 amino acids. CDR3 residues: CASSVAAGKDGNTIYF. The CDR3 nucleotides read TGTGCCAGCAGCGTAGCTGCAGGAAAGGATGGAAACACCATATATTTT.

This sequence joins TRBV5-1 and TRBJ2-7, with D hard to call. The V end lost 3 bases, the J end lost 0 bases, and 13 bases lay between the germline ends. This CDR3 spans 15 amino acids. The germline V gene encodes CDR1 SGHRS and CDR2 YFSETQ. The DNA of the CDR3 is TGCGCCAGCAGCTCGGCTGGACGGAGCTCCTACGAGCAGTACTTC. Translated, it gives CASSSAGRSSYEQYF.

The genes are TRBV5-1 and TRBJ2-2; D is possibly TRBD2 (5 bases). Germline loops: CDR1 SGHRS, CDR2 YFSETQ. The CDR3 runs to 14 residues. Trimming left V 2 bases short and J 4 bases short, with 9 bases between. CDR3 amino acids: CASSLLLGTGELFF. The CDR3, as DNA: TGCGCCAGCAGCTTACTACTAGGCACCGGGGAGCTGTTTTTT. The full variable domain, its missing parts supplied by reference TRBV5-1 and TRBJ2-2, is KAGVTQTPRYLIKTRGQQVTLSCSPISGHRSVSWYQQTPGQGLQFLFEYFSETQRNKGNFPGRFSGRQFSNSRSEMNVSTLELGDSALYLCASSLLLGTGELFFGEGSRLTVL.

J is TRBJ2-4 and V is TRBV7-9; no clear D gene. CDR1 SEHNR and CDR2 FQNEAQ come from the germline V gene (reference sequence). V shed 1 base and J shed 6 bases, with 4 bases lying between them. The CDR3 runs to 12 residues. CDR3 sequence reads: CASSLDRNIQYF. The CDR3 nucleotides read TGTGCCAGCAGCTTAGACAGAAACATTCAGTACTTC. Variable domain in full (rest from reference TRBV7-9 and TRBJ2-4): DTGVSQNPRHKITKRGQNVTFRCDPISEHNRLYWYRQTLGQGPEFLTYFQNEAQLEKSRLLSDRFSAERPKGSFSTLEIQRTEQGDSAMYLCASSLDRNIQYFGAGTRLSVL.

The chain couples TRBV10-3 to TRBJ2-1; 7 nucleotides line up with TRBD1. From germline, CDR1 is ENHRY and CDR2 SYGVKD. With 5 bases clipped from V and 10 bases from J, the junction kept 5 bases outside the gene matches. The CDR3 length is 12 residues. Here the CDR3 reads CAISQQGMEQFF. Here the CDR3 DNA reads TGTGCCATCAGTCAACAGGGGATGGAGCAGTTCTTC.

The CDR3 is CAWKAFTSTDTQYF. The CDR3 DNA is TGTGCCTGGAAAGCGTTTACTAGCACAGATACGCAGTATTTT. The chain uses TRBV30 and TRBJ2-3; D unclear. CDR1 GTSNPN and CDR2 SVGIG come from the germline V gene (reference sequence). The CDR3 has 14 residues. Trimming stripped 4 bases from V and 0 bases from J, with 11 bases between.

The genes are TRBV28 and TRBJ2-7; no reliable D call. Germline CDR1 and CDR2: MDHEN and SYDVKM. CDR3 size: 14 residues. Trimming took 6 bases from V and 0 from J, leaving 12 bases between them. The CDR3 sequence: CASSSQVFSYEQYF. The DNA for the CDR3 is TGTGCCAGCAGCTCTCAGGTCTTCTCCTACGAGCAGTACTTC.

The chain employs TRBV6-6 and TRBJ2-5; unclear D gene. Judging by the DNA end, TRBJ2-7 fits better; the J call may be wrong. This CDR3 contains 14 residues. The germline CDR1 and CDR2 sequences are MNHNY and SVGAGI (reference sequence). The CDR3 nucleotides read TGTGCCAGCAGTTACCTAGACCGTTCTTACGAGCAGTACTTC. It encodes CASSYLDRSYEQYF.

J is TRBJ1-1 and V is TRBV5-1; 7 bases match TRBD1. This CDR3 comprises 14 residues. Trimming took 6 bases from V and 1 from J; bases not matched to a gene: 6. Germline V lookup: CDR1 SGHRS, CDR2 YFSETQ. CDR3 nucleotides: TGCGCCAGCAAATTTACAGGGGAGAACACTGAAGCTTTCTTT. Protein product: CASKFTGENTEAFF.

This rearrangement joins TRBV6-5 to TRBJ2-5, with D possibly being TRBD2 (5 bases). In germline, CDR1 is MNHEY, CDR2 SVGAGI. The V end lost 6 bases, the J end lost 3 bases, and 17 bases lay between the germline ends. This CDR3 has 15 residues. DNA for the CDR3: TGTGCCAGCAGCCTATCGAAGCGGCGGGAAGAGACCCAGTACTTC. Translation: CASSLSKRREETQYF.

This chain links TRBV5-1 with TRBJ1-1, with D perhaps matching TRBD1 (5 bases). Germline CDR1 SGHRS, CDR2 YFSETQ. The V gene lost 6 bases and the J gene lost 1 base, with 13 bases spanning the gap. The CDR3 length is 14 residues. CDR3 nucleotides: TGCGCCAGCACCATGGGCAGGGCGAACACTGAAGCTTTCTTT. Translation: CASTMGRANTEAFF.

The CDR3 nucleotides read TGTGCCAGCACGCTCGCGGGAGGGCCCCAGTTCTTC. Translated, it gives CASTLAGGPQFF. The chain uses TRBV6-1 and TRBJ2-1, with TRBD2 matching 9 bases. The CDR3 has 12 residues. V shed 7 bases, J shed 13 bases, and the junction held 8 bases outside the gene matches. The germline gives CDR1 MNHNS, CDR2 SASEGT.

The chain employs TRBV9 and TRBJ2-7; 7 nucleotides agree with TRBD2. This CDR3 has 14 residues. Germline CDR1 and CDR2: SGDLS and YYNGEE. Trimming cost V 0 bases and J 7 bases; bases outside gene matches: 7. CDR3 sequence: CASSVGLAAQEQYF. CDR3 nucleotides: TGTGCCAGCAGCGTAGGACTAGCCGCTCAGGAGCAGTACTTC. Based on the CDR3 plus reference TRBV9 and TRBJ2-7, the full variable domain is DSGVTQTPKHLITATGQRVTLRCSPRSGDLSVYWYQQSLDQGLQFLIQYYNGEERAKGNILERFSAQQFPDLHSELNLSSLELGDSALYFCASSVGLAAQEQYFGPGTRLTVT.

V and J are TRBV25-1 and TRBJ2-1; D is unclear. This CDR3 comprises 11 residues. Trimming removed 3 bases from V and 12 bases from J, with 9 bases in between. Germline CDR1 reads MGHDK; CDR2 reads SYGVNS. The CDR3 region has the DNA TGTGCCAGCAGTGACGGAGTCGGGCAGTTCTTC. Its protein product is CASSDGVGQFF.